This T cell receptor beta chain was sequenced for a study of cytomegalovirus exposure and HLA in healthy donors. Notes on the study in general: Later on, analysis showed that most CMV-associated TCR beta chains appeared to be HLA-restricted.

On this clone: What it recognizes is unknown.

The CDR3 loop spans 16 amino acids. J gave up 5 bases and V 3 bases, and 10 bases lay outside the gene matches. Germline loops: CDR1 SGHNT, CDR2 YYREEE (reference sequence). PCR primers comprised 60 Vbeta and 13 Jbeta primers. Method: immunoSEQ multiplex PCR; TCRdb's copy keeps in-frame clones and lacks some. The sample records 55,000 to 65,000 clones, more than 60% being singletons. This TCR came from a woman aged 25-40 years in good health and CMV-seronegative. What was sequenced was PBMCs. The chain links TRBV5-4 to TRBJ2-5; 10 nucleotides agree with TRBD2. The DNA of the CDR3 is TGTGCCAGCAGCTCCCAAAGCGGGGGGGCCGGGGAGACCCAGTACTTC. This encodes CASSSQSGGAGETQYF.